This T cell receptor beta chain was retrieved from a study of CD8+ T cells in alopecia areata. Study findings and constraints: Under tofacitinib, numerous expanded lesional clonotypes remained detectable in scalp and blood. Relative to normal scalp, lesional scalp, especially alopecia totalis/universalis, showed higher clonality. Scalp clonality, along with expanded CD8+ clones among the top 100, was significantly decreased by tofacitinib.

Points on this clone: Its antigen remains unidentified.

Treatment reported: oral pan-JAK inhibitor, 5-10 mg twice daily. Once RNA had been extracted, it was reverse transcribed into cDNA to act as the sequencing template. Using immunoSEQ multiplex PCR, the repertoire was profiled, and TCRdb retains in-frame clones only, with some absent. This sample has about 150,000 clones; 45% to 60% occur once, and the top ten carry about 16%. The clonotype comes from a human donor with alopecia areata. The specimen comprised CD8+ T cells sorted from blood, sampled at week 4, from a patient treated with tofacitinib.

The CDR3 DNA reads as TGTGCCAGCACCATGGAGGGCCAGCCCCAGCATTTT. Protein sequence: CASTMEGQPQHF. V is TRBV25-1 and J is TRBJ1-5; D is unresolved. With 7 bases removed from V and 7 bases from J, the gap between germline ends came to 11 bases. The germline V gene encodes CDR1 MGHDK and CDR2 SYGVNS. The CDR3 is 12 amino acids.